Below, one T cell receptor delta chain is given with its context. Its antigen is not known. The protein TCRdb lists belongs to a much larger clone and differs from this DNA's translation at residue 12, which points to a read error; the protein shown is made from the DNA. The V gene's germline CDR1 is TVYSNPD and CDR2 GDNSRS (reference sequence). This CDR3 is built from 20 residues. V was pared by 1 base and J by 0 bases, with 22 bases of the junction left unmatched. Vgamma9/Vdelta2+ and Vdelta2-negative gammadelta T cells were flow-sorted from PBMC for bulk sequencing. This sample was included in a study of γδ T cells in repeated Plasmodium falciparum infection. At the level of the study: Donors had four controlled P. falciparum NF54 infections over about 640 days. Findings of the study overall: Vgamma9/Vdelta2+ repertoires stayed stably polyclonal over time and infection.

TCRdb fed the multiplex PCR reads to CATT. The sample carries around 46,000 delta-chain clones, about 1.9% recorded once. This chain uses TRDV3 with TRDJ1; the match to TRDD2 covers 8 bases. Sequenced material: gamma-delta T cells from blood. This TCR derives from a pool of human donors (malaria-infected and uninfected, not separated). The CDR3 coding sequence is TGTGCCTTTAAGAGGCCTTCCTATCATCGTGTGGCATACTACACCGATAAACTCATCTTT. Protein product: CAFKRPSYHRVAYYTDKLIF.